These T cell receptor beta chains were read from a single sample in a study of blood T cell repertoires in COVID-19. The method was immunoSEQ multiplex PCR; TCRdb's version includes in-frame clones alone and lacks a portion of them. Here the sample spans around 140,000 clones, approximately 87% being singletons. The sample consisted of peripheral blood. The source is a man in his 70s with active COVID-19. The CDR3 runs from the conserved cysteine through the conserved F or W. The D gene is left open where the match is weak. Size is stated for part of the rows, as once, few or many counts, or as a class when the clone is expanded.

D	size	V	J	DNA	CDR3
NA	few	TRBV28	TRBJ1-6	TGTGCCAGCAGGAACGGGGGGGGCTATAATTCACCCCTCCACTTT	CASRNGGGYNSPLHF
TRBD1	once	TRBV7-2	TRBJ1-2	TGTGCCAGCAGCTTAGGTCCAGGGGGGAACTATGGCTACACCTTC	CASSLGPGGNYGYTF
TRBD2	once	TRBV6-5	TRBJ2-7	TGTGCCAGCAGAACCCTAGCGGGAGTTAACGAGCAGTACTTC	CASRTLAGVNEQYF
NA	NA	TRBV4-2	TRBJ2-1	TGTGCCAGCAGCCAATTTGGAGGAGGCAGCTCCTACAATGAGCAGTTCTTC	CASSQFGGGSSYNEQFF
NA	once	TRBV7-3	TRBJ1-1	TGTGCCAGCAGCCCGGAGGGGGGGCTGAACACTGAAGCTTTCTTT	CASSPEGGLNTEAFF
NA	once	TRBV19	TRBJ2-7	TGTGCCAGTGGAGCGCGGGGGCAGGACGAGCAGTACTTC	CASGARGQDEQYF
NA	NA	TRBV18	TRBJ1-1	TGTGCCAGCTCACCACCCGGGAACACTGAAGCTTTCTTT	CASSPPGNTEAFF
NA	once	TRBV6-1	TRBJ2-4	TGTGCCAGCAGTGACGGGCAGGGAAGGGTCAAAAACATTCAGTACTTC	CASSDGQGRVKNIQYF
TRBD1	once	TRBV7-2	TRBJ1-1	TGTGCCAGCACCAACAGGGGGCGGACTGAAGCTTTCTTT	CASTNRGRTEAFF
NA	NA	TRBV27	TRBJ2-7	TGTGCCAGCAGTGCCTCCGGGATTTTACCCTACGAGCAGTACTTC	CASSASGILPYEQYF
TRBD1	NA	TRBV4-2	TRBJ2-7	TGTGCCAGCAGCCAAGATTTAGTGGGACAGTTCTACGAGCAGTACTTC	CASSQDLVGQFYEQYF
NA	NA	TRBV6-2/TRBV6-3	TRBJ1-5	TGTGCCAGCAGTTACGAGGTAGGGCCCCAGCATTTT	CASSYEVGPQHF
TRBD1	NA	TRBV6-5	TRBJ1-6	TGTGCCAGCAGTTACGAGACAGGGGGCAATTCACCCCTCCACTTT	CASSYETGGNSPLHF
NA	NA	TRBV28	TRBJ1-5	TGTGCCAGCCTAGCCCCGGTGGGGGCGAGACAGCCCCAGCATTTT	CASLAPVGARQPQHF
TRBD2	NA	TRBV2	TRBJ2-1	TGTGCCAGCAGCGAGACTAGCGGGGTGCCCAGTGAGCAGTTCTTC	CASSETSGVPSEQFF
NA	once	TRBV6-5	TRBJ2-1	TGTGCCAGCAACTTCAGACAGGTTCCCCATGAGCAGTTCTTC	CASNFRQVPHEQFF
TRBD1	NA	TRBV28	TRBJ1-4	TGTGCCAGCAGTTTAGAGGACAGGGGGGGCGGTAATGAAAAACTGTTTTTT	CASSLEDRGGGNEKLFF
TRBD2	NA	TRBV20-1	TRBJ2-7	TGCAGTGCTAGTACTAGCGGAATAAGCTCCTACGAGCAGTACTTC	CSASTSGISSYEQYF
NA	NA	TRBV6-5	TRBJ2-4	TGTGCCAGCAGTTACTCAGGGGCCGGAGCCAAAAACATTCAGTACTTC	CASSYSGAGAKNIQYF
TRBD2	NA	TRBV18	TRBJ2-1	TGTGCCAGCTCACCATATTCTATAGCGGGAATCTACAATGAGCAGTTCTTC	CASSPYSIAGIYNEQFF
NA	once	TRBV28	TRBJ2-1	TGTGCCAGCCGGTTCGCCTACAATGAGCAGTTCTTC	CASRFAYNEQFF
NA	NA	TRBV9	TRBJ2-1	TGTGCCAGCAGCGACGGTAGGAGCTCCTACAATGAGCAGTTCTTC	CASSDGRSSYNEQFF
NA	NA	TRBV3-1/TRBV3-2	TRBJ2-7	TGTGCCAGCAGACCCCTAGCCCACGAGCAGTACTTC	CASRPLAHEQYF
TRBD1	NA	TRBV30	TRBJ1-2	TGTGCCTGGAGTAGAGAACAGGGGGCACACTATGGCTACACCTTC	CAWSREQGAHYGYTF
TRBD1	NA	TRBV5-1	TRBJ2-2	TGCGCCACCTCGGGACAGGGAGTCGGGGAGCTGTTTTTT	CATSGQGVGELFF
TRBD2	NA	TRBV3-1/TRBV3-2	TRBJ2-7	TGTGCCAGCAGCCAAGGGGTAACTAGCGGGACTAAGGGGAACGAGCAGTACTTC	CASSQGVTSGTKGNEQYF
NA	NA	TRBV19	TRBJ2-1	TGTGCCAGTAGTATAGGAAGGGACTTCTACAATGAGCAGTTCTTC	CASSIGRDFYNEQFF
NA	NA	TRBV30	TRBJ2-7	TGTGCCTGGAGTGCCCCGCCTAGCGACGAGCAGTACTTC	CAWSAPPSDEQYF
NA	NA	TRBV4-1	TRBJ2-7	TGCGCCAGCAGCCAAGAGCAGGGGAGCGACGAGCAGTACTTC	CASSQEQGSDEQYF
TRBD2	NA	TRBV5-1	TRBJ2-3	TGCGCCAGCAGCTATAGCGGGAGTATCGCAGATACGCAGTATTTT	CASSYSGSIADTQYF
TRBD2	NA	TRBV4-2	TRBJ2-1	TGTGCCAGCAGCCAGACTAGCGGGAATTACAATGAGCAGTTCTTC	CASSQTSGNYNEQFF
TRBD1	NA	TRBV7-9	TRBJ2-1	TGTGCCAGCAGCTCCCGAGGGAAGGGACAGGGGAGAAATGAGCAGTTCTTC	CASSSRGKGQGRNEQFF
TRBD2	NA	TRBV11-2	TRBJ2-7	TGTGCCAGCAGCGAGGGACTAAGGTCCTACGAGCAGTACTTC	CASSEGLRSYEQYF
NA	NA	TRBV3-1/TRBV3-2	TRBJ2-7	TGTGCCAGCAGCCAGACCGAGCGGAGCTCCTACGAGCAGTACTTC	CASSQTERSSYEQYF
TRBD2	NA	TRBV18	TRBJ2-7	TGTGCCAGCTCAGGACTAGCGGGTGAGGAGCAGTACTTC	CASSGLAGEEQYF
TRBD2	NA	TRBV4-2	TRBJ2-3	TGTGCCAGCAGCTCCGAGCGGGAGGGGACAGATACGCAGTATTTT	CASSSEREGTDTQYF
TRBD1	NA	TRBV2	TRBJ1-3	TGTGCCAGCAGTGGACAGGGCCTTCGAAACACCATATATTTT	CASSGQGLRNTIYF
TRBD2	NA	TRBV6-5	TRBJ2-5	TGTGCCAGCAGTTATACGGGAGGGCCGGGGGAGACCCAGTACTTC	CASSYTGGPGETQYF
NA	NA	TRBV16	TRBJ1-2	TGTGCCAGCAGCCCGCTAGGGGACATCTACGGCTACACCTTC	CASSPLGDIYGYTF
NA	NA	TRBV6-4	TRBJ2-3	TGTGCCAGCAGTCGCCAACCAGACACAGATACGCAGTATTTT	CASSRQPDTDTQYF